This paragraph covers one TCR beta chain sequence. Its recognized antigen is unknown. The record has no base qualities; no much larger clone is one base away. The source of the sample is a study of memory B cells and T cells in multiple sclerosis (dated by TCRdb to the late 2010s). Turning to the overall study: The study compared the TCR beta repertoires of autoproliferating peripheral T cells with those of brain lesion-infiltrating T cells in multiple sclerosis patients. TCR sequencing involved a couple of multiple sclerosis patients from whom brain lesions at autopsy or brain-infiltrating cells from biopsy were available.

For CDR1 and CDR2, the germline V gene (reference sequence) lists GTSNPN and SVGIG. V sheds 5 bases and J sheds 1 base, leaving 15 bases between their ends. Its CDR3 holds 14 amino acids, cysteine through phenylalanine. Of the read, only the CDR3 DNA is kept; its 42 bases are in frame from base 1. PBMCs were isolated by Ficoll density gradient centrifugation and cryopreserved before use. Beyond this particular receptor, the publication reports: Clone-set sizes differed between compartments, which influenced counts of shared clonotypes and required normalization.

Genomic DNA was extracted, and the immunoSEQ Platform was used to amplify TCRbeta CDR3 regions from that DNA. Multiplex PCR, high-throughput sequencing and a vendor bioinformatics pipeline were combined in the immunoSEQ assay. Under the source paper's analysis protocol: After discarding non-productive sequences and any CDR3s under 4 amino acids in length, clonotype frequencies were recalculated for each sample. In immunoSEQ Analyzer 2.0, a clonotype counted as shared when the CDR3 amino acid, V gene and J gene sequences were identical. To normalize repertoire overlap, the number of shared clonotypes was divided by the product of the two clone-set sizes and multiplied by 1000 to give arbitrary units. In its TCRdb copy, this immuneACCESS table keeps in-frame sequences only and misses some clones. Where compared with another copy, unresolved V genes explain less than half of these, and the others have no known cause. For V, J and clone size, that table is used; D and trimming come from the DNA. This sample gives about 15,000 clones in total; roughly two thirds of them show up just once. About 2.5% of the sample comes from the top ten.

This chain joins TRBV30 to TRBJ2-7; the D segment could be TRBD1, given 5 matching bases. Material for sequencing was memory (CD45RO+) CD4+ T cells from blood. What this sample's cell subset or site label stands for: CD45RO+ memory T cells sorted from peripheral blood. This TCR was sampled from a human donor with multiple sclerosis. The CDR3 region: CAWGLGSGSYEQYF. The nucleotides are TGTGCCTGGGGTCTAGGGTCAGGGTCCTACGAGCAGTACTTC. Supplemented by the reference TRBV30 and TRBJ2-7 proteins around the CDR3, the complete variable domain is SQTIHQWPATLVQPVGSPLSLECTVEGTSNPNLYWYRQAAGRGLQLLFYSVGIGQISSEVPQNLSASRPQDRQFILSSKKLLLSDSGFYLCAWGLGSGSYEQYFGPGTRLTVT.